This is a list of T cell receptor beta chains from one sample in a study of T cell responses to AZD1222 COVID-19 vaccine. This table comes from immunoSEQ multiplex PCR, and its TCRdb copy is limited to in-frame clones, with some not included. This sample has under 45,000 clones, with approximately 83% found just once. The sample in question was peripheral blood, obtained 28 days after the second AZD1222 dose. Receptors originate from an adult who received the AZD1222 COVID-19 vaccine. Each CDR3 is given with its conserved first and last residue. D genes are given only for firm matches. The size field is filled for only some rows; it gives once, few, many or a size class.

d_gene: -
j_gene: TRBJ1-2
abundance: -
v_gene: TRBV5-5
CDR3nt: TGTGCCAGCAGCTTGGGGCTCGGGTTTGATGGCTATGGCTACACCTTC
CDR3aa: CASSLGLGFDGYGYTF

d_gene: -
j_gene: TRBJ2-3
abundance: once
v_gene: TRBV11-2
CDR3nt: TGTGCCAGCAGCTTAGAGGGCGGGAGCACAGATACGCAGTATTTT
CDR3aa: CASSLEGGSTDTQYF

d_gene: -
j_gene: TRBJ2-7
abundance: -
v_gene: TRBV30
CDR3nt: TGTGCCTGGAGTGTACAGGTACTTGGGGAGCAGTACTTC
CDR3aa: CAWSVQVLGEQYF

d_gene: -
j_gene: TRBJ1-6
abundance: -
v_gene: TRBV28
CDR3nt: TGTGCCAGCAGTTTGGGGGGGGGCTCACCCCTCCACTTT
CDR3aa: CASSLGGGSPLHF

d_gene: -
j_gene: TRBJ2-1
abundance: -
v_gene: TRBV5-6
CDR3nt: TGTGCCAGCAGTTCGGAAGGGACGGTTCGCTACAATGAGCAGTTCTTC
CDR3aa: CASSSEGTVRYNEQFF

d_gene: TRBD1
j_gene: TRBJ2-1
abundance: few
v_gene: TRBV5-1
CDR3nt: TGCGCCAGCAGCTTCGGACAGGCGACCAATGAGCAGTTCTTC
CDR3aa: CASSFGQATNEQFF

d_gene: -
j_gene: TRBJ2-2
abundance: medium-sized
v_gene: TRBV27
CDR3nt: TGTGCCAGCAGTTTAACAGGGCACAACACCGGGGAGCTGTTTTTT
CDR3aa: CASSLTGHNTGELFF

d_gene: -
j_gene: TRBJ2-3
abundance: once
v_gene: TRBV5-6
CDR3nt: TGTGCCAGCAGCACACGAGATACGCAGTATTTT
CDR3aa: CASSTRDTQYF

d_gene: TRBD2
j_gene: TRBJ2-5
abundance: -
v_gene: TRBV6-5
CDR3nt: TGTGCCAGCAGACACGGGGGGGCAGAGACCCAGTACTTC
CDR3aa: CASRHGGAETQYF

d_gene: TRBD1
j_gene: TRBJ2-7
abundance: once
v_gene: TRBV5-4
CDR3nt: TGTGCCAGCAGCTTGGCGGACAGGGCGTTTGGCGAGCAGTACTTC
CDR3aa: CASSLADRAFGEQYF

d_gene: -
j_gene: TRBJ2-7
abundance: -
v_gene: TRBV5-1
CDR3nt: TGCGCCAGCAGCTTGATCAAGGGGTTCTCCTACGAGCAGTACTTC
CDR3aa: CASSLIKGFSYEQYF

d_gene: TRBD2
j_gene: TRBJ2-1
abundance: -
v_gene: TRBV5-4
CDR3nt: TGTGCCAGCAGCTTGGGGGCGGGGGGCATATACAATGAGCAGTTCTTC
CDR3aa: CASSLGAGGIYNEQFF

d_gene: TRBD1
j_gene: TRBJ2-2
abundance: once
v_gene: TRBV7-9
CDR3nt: TGTGCCAGCAGCTTATCGACAGGGCAGACCGGGGAGCTGTTTTTT
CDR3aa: CASSLSTGQTGELFF

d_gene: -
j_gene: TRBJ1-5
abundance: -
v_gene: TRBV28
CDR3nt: TGTGCCAGCAGTCGCAATGGTCGGCCCCAGCATTTT
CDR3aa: CASSRNGRPQHF

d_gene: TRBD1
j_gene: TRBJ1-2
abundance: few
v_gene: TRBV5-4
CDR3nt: TGTGCCAGCAGCTTGGAGCAGGGGGCACAGGTTGGCTACACCTTC
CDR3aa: CASSLEQGAQVGYTF

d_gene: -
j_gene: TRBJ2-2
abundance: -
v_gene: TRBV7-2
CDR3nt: TGTGCCAGCAGGGAGGGGGGCCGGTCCGGGGAGCTGTTTTTT
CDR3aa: CASREGGRSGELFF

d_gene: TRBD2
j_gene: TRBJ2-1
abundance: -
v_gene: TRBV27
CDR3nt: TGTGCCAGCAGTTCTCCAGCAGGCGGGGGGGCATTCAATGAGCAGTTCTTC
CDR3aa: CASSSPAGGGAFNEQFF

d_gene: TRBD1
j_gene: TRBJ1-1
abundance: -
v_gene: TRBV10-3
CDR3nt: TGTGCCATCAGTGAGTCGGGACAGGGGGCGTCCACTGAAGCTTTCTTT
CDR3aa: CAISESGQGASTEAFF

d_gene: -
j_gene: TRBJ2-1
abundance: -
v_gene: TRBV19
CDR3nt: TGTGCCAGTAGTCTCAAGAGGACTGGGACTAATGAGCAGTTCTTC
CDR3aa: CASSLKRTGTNEQFF

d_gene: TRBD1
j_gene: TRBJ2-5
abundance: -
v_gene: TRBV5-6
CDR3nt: TGTGCCAGCAGCTTAGGGACAGGGGCCGGAGAGACCCAGTACTTC
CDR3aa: CASSLGTGAGETQYF

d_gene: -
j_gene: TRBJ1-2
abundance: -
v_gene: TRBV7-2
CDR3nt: TGTGCCAGCAGCTTAGACAGTGTATATGGCTACACCTTC
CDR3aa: CASSLDSVYGYTF

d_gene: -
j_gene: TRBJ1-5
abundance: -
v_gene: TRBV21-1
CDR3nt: TGTGCCAGCATGGACTGGGGGAATCAGCCCCAGCATTTT
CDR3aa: CASMDWGNQPQHF

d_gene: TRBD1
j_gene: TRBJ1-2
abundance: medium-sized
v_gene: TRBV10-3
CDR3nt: TGTGCCAGACGGGACAGAGCTAACTATGGCTACACCTTC
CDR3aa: CARRDRANYGYTF

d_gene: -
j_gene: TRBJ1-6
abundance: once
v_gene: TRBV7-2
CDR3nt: TGTGCCAGCAGAATAGGAGGGAAAAATAATTCACCCCTCCACTTT
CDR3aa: CASRIGGKNNSPLHF

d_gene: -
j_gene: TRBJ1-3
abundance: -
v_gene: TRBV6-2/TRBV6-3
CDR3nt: TGTGCCAGCAGTTACCCGGACCCTGGAAACACCATATATTTT
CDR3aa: CASSYPDPGNTIYF

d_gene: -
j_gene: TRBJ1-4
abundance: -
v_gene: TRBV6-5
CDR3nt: TGTGCCAGCAGTAGGGGACCGAATGAAAAACTGTTTTTT
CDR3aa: CASSRGPNEKLFF

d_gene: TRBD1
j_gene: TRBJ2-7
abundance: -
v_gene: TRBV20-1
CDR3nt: TGCAGTGCTAGTCAGGGGGCTTCAGGCTCCTACGAGCAGTACTTC
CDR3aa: CSASQGASGSYEQYF

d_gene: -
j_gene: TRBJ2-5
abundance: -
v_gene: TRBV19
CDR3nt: TGTGCCAGTAGTATCAGTGAAGAGACCCAGTACTTC
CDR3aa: CASSISEETQYF

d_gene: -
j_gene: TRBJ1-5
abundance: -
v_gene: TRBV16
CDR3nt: TGTGCCAGCAGCCAATCCGGGGGGGGCATTCAGCCCCAGCATTTT
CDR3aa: CASSQSGGGIQPQHF

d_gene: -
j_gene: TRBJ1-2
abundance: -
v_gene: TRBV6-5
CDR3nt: TGTGCCAGCAGTTACTCGAAAGGGTGGATTTTCTATGGCTACACCTTC
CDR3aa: CASSYSKGWIFYGYTF

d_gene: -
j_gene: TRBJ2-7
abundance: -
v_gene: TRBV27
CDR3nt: TGTGCCAGCAGTTTAAGGGGGGGTAGCTCCTACGAGCAGTACTTC
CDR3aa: CASSLRGGSSYEQYF

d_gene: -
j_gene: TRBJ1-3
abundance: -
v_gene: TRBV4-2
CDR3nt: TGTGCCAGCAGCCAAGACCATAGGGGGGGCTCTGGAAACACCATATATTTT
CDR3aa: CASSQDHRGGSGNTIYF

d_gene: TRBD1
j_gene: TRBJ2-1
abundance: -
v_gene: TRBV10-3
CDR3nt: TGTGCCATCAGGCCGGGACAGGGCGTCTACAATGAGCAGTTCTTC
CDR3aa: CAIRPGQGVYNEQFF

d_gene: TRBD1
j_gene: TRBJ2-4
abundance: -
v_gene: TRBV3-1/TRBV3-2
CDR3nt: TGTGCCAGCAGCCAAGTGACAGGGGGGGACATTCAGTACTTC
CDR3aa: CASSQVTGGDIQYF

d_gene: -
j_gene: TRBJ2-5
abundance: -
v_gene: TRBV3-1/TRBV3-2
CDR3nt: TGTGCCAGCAGCCAAAATGGACAGCGCTCCCAAGAGACCCAGTACTTC
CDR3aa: CASSQNGQRSQETQYF

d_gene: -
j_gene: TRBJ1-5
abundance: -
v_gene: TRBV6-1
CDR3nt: TGTGCCAGCAGTGAAGCAGGGTGGAACCAGCCCCAGCATTTT
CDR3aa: CASSEAGWNQPQHF

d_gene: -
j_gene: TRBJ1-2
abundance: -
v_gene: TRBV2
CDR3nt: TGTGCCAGCAACGAGCAGGTAGACTATGGCTACACCTTC
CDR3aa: CASNEQVDYGYTF

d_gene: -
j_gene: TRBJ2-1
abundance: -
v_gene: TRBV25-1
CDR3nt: TGTGCCAGCAGTGATGGTCTAGCCAGTGGCAATGAGCAGTTCTTC
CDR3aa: CASSDGLASGNEQFF

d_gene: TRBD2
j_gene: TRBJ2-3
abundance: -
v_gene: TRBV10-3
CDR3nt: TGTGCCGTATCCGGGACTAGCGGGGGGAAAGTCACAGATACGCAGTATTTT
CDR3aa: CAVSGTSGGKVTDTQYF

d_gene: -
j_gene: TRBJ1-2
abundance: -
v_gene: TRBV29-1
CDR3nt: TGCAGCGTTGAATCCGGGACCTATGGCTACACCTTC
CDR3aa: CSVESGTYGYTF

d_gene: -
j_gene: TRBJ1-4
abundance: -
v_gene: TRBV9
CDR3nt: TGTGCCAGCAGTGGGGCAGCCGGAGCTAATGAAAAACTGTTTTTT
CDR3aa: CASSGAAGANEKLFF